The TCR beta chain under discussion was sequenced for a study of T cell changes during pregnancy in multiple sclerosis. This clone was found once. The protocol was immunoSEQ multiplex PCR, while the TCRdb copy is restricted to in-frame clones and leaves out a portion. Here the sample spans about 40,000 clones, roughly 87% being singletons. Per germline, CDR1 MGHRA and CDR2 YSYEKL. The V end lost 1 base, the J end lost 1 base, and 11 bases lay between the germline ends. This CDR3 has 16 amino acids. This sequence joins TRBV4-1 and TRBJ2-1, with D tentatively TRBD1 (5 bases). The material was CD4+ T cells from peripheral blood mononuclear cells, obtained in the first trimester of pregnancy. This receptor was taken from a female donor with multiple sclerosis, enrolled in a pregnancy study. The DNA for the CDR3 is TGCGCCAGCAGCCAAGTGGACATAATATCCTACAATGAGCAGTTCTTC. Protein: CASSQVDIISYNEQFF.